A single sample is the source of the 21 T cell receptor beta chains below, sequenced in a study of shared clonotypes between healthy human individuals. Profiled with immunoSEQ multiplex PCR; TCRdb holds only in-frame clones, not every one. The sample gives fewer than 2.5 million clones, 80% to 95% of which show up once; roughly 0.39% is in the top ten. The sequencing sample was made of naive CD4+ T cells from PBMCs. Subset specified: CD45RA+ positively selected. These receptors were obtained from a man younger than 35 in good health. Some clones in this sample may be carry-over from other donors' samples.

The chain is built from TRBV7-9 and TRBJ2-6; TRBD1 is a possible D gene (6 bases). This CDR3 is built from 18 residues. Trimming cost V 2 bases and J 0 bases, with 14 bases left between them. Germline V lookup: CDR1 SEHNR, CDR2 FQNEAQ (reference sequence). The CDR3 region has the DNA TGTGCCAGCAGCTTAAAGCAGGGGCTGTCCTCTGGGGCCAACGTCCTGACTTTC. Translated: CASSLKQGLSSGANVLTF.

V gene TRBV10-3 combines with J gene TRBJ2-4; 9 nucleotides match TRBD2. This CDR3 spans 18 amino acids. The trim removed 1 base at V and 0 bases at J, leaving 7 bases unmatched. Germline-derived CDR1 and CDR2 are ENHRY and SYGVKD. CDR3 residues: CAISEWPSGELAKNIQYF. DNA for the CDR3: TGTGCCATCAGTGAGTGGCCTAGCGGGGAACTAGCCAAAAACATTCAGTACTTC.

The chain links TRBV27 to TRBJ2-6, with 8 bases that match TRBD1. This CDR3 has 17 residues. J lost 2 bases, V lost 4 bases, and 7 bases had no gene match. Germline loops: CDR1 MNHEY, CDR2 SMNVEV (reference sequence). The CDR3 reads CASSSRTGLPGANVLTF. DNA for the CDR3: TGTGCCAGCAGTTCCCGGACAGGGCTACCTGGGGCCAACGTCCTGACTTTC.

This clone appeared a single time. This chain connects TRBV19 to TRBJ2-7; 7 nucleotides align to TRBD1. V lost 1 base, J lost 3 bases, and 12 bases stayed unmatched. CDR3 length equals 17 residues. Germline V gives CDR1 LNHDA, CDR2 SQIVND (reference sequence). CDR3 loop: CASSIGGPWTGYYEQYF. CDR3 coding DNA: TGTGCCAGTAGTATAGGGGGTCCCTGGACAGGATACTACGAGCAGTACTTC.

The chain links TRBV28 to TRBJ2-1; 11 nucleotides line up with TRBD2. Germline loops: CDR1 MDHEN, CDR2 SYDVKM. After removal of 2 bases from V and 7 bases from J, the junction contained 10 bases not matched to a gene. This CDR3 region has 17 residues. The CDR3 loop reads CASSLTGLSSGRNEQFF. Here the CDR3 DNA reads TGTGCCAGCAGTTTAACGGGTTTGTCTAGCGGGAGGAATGAGCAGTTCTTC.

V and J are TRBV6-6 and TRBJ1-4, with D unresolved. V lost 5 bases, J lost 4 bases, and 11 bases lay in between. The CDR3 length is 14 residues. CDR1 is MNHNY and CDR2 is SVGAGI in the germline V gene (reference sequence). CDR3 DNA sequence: TGTGCCAGCAGTCGGGCTGGGGATAATGAAAAACTGTTTTTT. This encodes CASSRAGDNEKLFF.

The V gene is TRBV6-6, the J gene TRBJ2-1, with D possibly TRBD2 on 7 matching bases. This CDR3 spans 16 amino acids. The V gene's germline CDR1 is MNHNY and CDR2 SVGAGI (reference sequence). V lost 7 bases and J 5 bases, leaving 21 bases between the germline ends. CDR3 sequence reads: CASILGGAQYDNEQFF. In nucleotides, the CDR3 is TGTGCCAGCATCCTAGGGGGGGCCCAGTATGACAATGAGCAGTTCTTC.

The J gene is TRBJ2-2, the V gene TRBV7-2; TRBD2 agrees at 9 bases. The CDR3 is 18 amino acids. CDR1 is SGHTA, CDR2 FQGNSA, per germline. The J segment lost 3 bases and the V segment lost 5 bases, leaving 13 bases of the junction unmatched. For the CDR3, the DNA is TGTGCCAGCAGCCGACCCCCCTCTAGCGGGATCTACACCGGGGAGCTGTTTTTT. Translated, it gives CASSRPPSSGIYTGELFF.

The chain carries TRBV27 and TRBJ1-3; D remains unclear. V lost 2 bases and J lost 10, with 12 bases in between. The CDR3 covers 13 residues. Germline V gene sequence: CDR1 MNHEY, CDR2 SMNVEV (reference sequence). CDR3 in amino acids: CASSLNIEGTIYF. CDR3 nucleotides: TGTGCCAGCAGTTTAAACATAGAGGGAACCATATATTTT.

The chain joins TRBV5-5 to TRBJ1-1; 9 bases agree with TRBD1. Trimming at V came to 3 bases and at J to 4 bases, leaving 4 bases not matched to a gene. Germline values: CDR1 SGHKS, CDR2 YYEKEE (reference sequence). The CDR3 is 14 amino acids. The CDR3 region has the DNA TGTGCCAGCAGCTCACAGACAGGGGGCACTGAAGCTTTCTTT. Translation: CASSSQTGGTEAFF. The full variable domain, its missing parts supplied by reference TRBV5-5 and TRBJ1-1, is DAGVTQSPTHLIKTRGQQVTLRCSPISGHKSVSWYQQVLGQGPQFIFQYYEKEERGRGNFPDRFSARQFPNYSSELNVNALLLGDSALYLCASSSQTGGTEAFFGQGTRLTVV.

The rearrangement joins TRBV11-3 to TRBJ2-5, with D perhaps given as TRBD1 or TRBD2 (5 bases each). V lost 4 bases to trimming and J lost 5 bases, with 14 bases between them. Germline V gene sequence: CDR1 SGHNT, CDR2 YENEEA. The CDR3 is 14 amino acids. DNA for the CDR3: TGTGCCAGCAGCTCCGGTTGGGGACGGGAGACCCAGTACTTC. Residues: CASSSGWGRETQYF. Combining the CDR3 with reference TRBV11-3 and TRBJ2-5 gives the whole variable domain EAGVVQSPRYKIIEKKQPVAFWCNPISGHNTLYWYLQNLGQGPELLIRYENEEAVDDSQLPKDRFSAERLKGVDSTLKIQPAELGDSAVYLCASSSGWGRETQYFGPGTRLLVL.

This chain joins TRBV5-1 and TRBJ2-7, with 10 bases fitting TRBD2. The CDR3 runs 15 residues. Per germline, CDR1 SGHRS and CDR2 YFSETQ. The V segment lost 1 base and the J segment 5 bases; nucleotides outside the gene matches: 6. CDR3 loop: CASSLRAGGPNEQYF. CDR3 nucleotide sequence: TGCGCCAGCAGCTTGAGAGCGGGAGGGCCTAACGAGCAGTACTTC. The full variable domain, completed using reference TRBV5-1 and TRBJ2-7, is KAGVTQTPRYLIKTRGQQVTLSCSPISGHRSVSWYQQTPGQGLQFLFEYFSETQRNKGNFPGRFSGRQFSNSRSEMNVSTLELGDSALYLCASSLRAGGPNEQYFGPGTRLTVT.

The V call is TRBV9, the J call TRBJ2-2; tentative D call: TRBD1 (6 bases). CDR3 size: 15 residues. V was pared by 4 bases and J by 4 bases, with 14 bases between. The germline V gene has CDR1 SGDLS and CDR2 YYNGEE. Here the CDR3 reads CASSSQGRGTGELFF. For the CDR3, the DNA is TGTGCCAGCAGCTCTCAGGGGCGCGGCACCGGGGAGCTGTTTTTT.

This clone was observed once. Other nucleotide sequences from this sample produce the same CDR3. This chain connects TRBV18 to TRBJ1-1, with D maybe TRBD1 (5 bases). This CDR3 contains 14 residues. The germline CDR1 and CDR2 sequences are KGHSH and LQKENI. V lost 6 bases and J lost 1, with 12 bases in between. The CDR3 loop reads CASSPQGSNTEAFF. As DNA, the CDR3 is TGTGCCAGCTCCCCCCAGGGATCGAACACTGAAGCTTTCTTT.

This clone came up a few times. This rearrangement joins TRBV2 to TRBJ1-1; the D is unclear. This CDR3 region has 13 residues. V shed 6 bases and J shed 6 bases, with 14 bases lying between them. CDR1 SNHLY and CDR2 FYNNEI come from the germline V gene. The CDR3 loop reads CASSTAERPEAFF. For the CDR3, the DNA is TGTGCCAGCAGCACGGCCGAGCGGCCTGAAGCTTTCTTT. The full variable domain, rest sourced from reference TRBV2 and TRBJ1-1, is EPEVTQTPSHQVTQMGQEVILRCVPISNHLYFYWYRQILGQKVEFLVSFYNNEISEKSEIFDDQFSVERPDGSNFTLKIRSTKLEDSAMYFCASSTAERPEAFFGQGTRLTVV.

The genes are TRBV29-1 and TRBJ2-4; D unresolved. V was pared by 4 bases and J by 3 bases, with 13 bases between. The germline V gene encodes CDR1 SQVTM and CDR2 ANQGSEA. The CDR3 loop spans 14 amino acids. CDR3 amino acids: CSVALSLSKNIQYF. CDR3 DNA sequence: TGCAGCGTTGCCCTGTCCCTGAGCAAAAACATTCAGTACTTC.

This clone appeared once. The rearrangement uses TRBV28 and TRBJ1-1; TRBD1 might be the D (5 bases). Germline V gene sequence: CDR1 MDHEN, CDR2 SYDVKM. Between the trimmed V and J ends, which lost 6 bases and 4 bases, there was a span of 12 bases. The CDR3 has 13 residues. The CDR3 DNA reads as TGTGCCAGCAGATGGGGGGTGGGCACTGAAGCTTTCTTT. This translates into CASRWGVGTEAFF.

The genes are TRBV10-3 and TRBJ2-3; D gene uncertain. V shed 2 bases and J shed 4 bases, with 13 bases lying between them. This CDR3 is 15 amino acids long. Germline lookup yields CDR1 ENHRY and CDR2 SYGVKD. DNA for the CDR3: TGTGCCATCAGTGAGGGTAATCAGACACCAGATACGCAGTATTTT. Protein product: CAISEGNQTPDTQYF.

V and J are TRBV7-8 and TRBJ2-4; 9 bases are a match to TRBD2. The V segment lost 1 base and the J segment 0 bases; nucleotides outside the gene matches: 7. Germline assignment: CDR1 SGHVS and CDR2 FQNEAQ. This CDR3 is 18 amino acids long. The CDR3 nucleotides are TGTGCCAGCAGCTTAGTGCCTAGCGGGACAAGAGCCAAAAACATTCAGTACTTC. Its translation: CASSLVPSGTRAKNIQYF. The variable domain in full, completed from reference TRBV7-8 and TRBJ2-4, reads GAGVSQSPRYKVAKRGQDVALRCDPISGHVSLFWYQQALGQGPEFLTYFQNEAQLDKSGLPSDRFFAERPEGSVSTLKIQRTQQEDSAVYLCASSLVPSGTRAKNIQYFGAGTRLSVL.

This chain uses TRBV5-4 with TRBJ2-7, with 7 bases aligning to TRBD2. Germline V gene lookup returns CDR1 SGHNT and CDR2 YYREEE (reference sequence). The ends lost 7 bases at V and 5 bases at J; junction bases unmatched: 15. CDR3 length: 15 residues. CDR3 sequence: CASSPTVGGSNEQYF. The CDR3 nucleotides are TGTGCCAGCTCCCCCACAGTCGGGGGGAGTAACGAGCAGTACTTC.

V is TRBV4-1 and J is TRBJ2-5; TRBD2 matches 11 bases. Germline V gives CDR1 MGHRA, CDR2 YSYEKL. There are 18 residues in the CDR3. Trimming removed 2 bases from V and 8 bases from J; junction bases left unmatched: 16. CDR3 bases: TGCGCCAGCAGCCAACCACCCTCCAGAATAGCGGGAGGGCTTACCCAGTACTTC. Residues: CASSQPPSRIAGGLTQYF.